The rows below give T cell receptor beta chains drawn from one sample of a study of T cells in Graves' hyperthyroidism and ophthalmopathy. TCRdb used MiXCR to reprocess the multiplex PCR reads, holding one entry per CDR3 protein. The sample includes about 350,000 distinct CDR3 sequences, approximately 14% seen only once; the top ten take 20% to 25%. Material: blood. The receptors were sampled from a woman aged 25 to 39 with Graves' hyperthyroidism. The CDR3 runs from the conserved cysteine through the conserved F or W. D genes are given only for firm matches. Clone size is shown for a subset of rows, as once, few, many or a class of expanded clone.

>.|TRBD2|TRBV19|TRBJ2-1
CASSISGRGDNEQFF
TGTGCCAGTAGTATTAGCGGGAGGGGCGACAATGAGCAGTTCTTC
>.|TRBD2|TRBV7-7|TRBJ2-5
CASSRGLAGGETQYF
TGTGCCAGCAGCCGGGGACTAGCGGGAGGAGAGACCCAGTACTTC
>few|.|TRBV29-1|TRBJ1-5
CSVGAGVSQPQHF
TGCAGCGTTGGGGCAGGGGTAAGTCAGCCCCAGCATTTT
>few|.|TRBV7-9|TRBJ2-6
CASRPIRGSGANVLTF
TGTGCCAGCAGACCAATCAGGGGATCTGGGGCCAACGTCCTGACTTTC
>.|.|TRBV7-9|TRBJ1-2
CASSQGLGDGYTF
TGTGCCAGCAGCCAGGGTTTGGGGGATGGCTACACCTTC
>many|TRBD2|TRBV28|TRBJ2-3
CAGLGAGASEDTQYF
TGTGCCGGGTTAGGAGCGGGAGCATCGGAAGATACGCAGTATTTT
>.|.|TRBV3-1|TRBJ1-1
CASSNNRGGAFF
TGTGCCAGCTCCAACAATAGAGGGGGAGCTTTCTTT
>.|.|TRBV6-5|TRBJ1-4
CASSYSRTAIEKLFF
TGTGCCAGCAGTTACTCCCGGACAGCCATTGAAAAACTGTTTTTT
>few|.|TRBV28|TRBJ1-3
CASSLTSGSGNTIYF
TGTGCCAGCAGTTTAACGTCGGGCTCTGGAAACACCATATATTTT
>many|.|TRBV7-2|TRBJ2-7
CASSPRTVTYEQYF
TGTGCCAGCAGCCCCAGGACAGTTACCTACGAGCAGTACTTC
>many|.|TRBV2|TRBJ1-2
CASSEQESYGYTF
TGTGCCAGCAGTGAACAGGAGTCATATGGCTACACCTTC
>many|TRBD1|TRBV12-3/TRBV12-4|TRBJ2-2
CASILSEGTDSSGELFF
TGTGCCAGCATACTTTCTGAAGGGACAGACAGTTCCGGGGAGCTGTTTTTT
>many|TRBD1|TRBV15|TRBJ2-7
CATSRDGTGGYEQYF
TGTGCCACCAGCAGAGATGGGACAGGGGGCTACGAGCAGTACTTC
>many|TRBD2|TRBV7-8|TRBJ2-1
CASSLSSGRAYYNEQFF
TGTGCCAGCAGCTTAAGTAGCGGGAGGGCCTACTACAATGAGCAGTTCTTC
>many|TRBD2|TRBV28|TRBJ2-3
CASSLGLAGSMDTQYF
TGTGCCAGCAGTTTGGGGCTAGCGGGGTCAATGGATACGCAGTATTTT
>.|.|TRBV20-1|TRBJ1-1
CSARQQGLGINTEAFF
TGCAGTGCCAGGCAACAGGGTCTTGGAATTAACACTGAAGCTTTCTTT
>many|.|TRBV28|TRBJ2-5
CASSGLGGFQETQYF
TGTGCCAGCAGTGGCTTAGGCGGGTTCCAAGAGACCCAGTACTTC
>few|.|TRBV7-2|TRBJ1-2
CASSLAVNGYTF
TGTGCCAGCAGCTTAGCGGTAAATGGCTACACCTTC
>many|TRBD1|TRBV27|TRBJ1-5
CASRGDRAQVQPQHF
TGTGCCAGCAGGGGGGACAGGGCGCAGGTTCAGCCCCAGCATTTT
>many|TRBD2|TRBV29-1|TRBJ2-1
CSVESRTSGRRNNEQFF
TGCAGCGTTGAAAGTCGGACTAGCGGGAGGCGTAACAATGAGCAGTTCTTC
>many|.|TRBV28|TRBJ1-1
CASSPPGRYTEAFF
TGTGCCAGCAGTCCTCCGGGGAGGTACACTGAAGCTTTCTTT
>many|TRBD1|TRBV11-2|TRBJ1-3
CASSLSGTGLSTGGNTIYF
TGTGCCAGCAGCTTATCCGGGACAGGCCTTAGCACGGGTGGAAACACCATATATTTT
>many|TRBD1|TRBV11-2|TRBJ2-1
CASSLSGTGMHNEQFF
TGTGCCAGCAGCCTATCCGGGACAGGGATGCACAATGAGCAGTTCTTC
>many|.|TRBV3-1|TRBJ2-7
CASSQQGTSYEQYF
TGTGCCAGCAGCCAACAGGGGACAAGCTACGAGCAGTACTTC
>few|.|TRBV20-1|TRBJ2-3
CSAIWDTQYF
TGCAGCGCCATTTGGGATACGCAGTATTTT
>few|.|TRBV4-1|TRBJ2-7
CASSQDRGSSYEQYF
TGCGCCAGCAGCCAAGACAGGGGATCCTCCTACGAGCAGTACTTC
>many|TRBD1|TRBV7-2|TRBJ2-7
CASSTQQGAAYEQYF
TGTGCCAGCAGCACCCAACAGGGGGCCGCCTACGAGCAGTACTTC
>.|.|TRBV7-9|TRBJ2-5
CASSLLRRGRRETQYF
TGTGCCAGCAGCCTATTAAGGCGGGGTCGGAGAGAGACCCAGTACTTC
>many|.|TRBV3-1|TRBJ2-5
CASSRTPWRETQYF
TGTGCCAGCAGCCGGACTCCCTGGAGAGAGACCCAGTACTTC
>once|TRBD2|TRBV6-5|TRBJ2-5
CASSSSSGSAETQYF
TGTGCCAGCAGTTCCTCAAGCGGGAGCGCAGAGACCCAGTACTTC
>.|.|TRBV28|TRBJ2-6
CASSPGRGSGANVLTF
TGTGCCAGCAGTCCCGGACGGGGCTCTGGGGCCAACGTCCTGACTTTC
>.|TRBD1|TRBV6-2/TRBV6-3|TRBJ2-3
CASSHSPGPGQGTDTQYF
TGTGCCAGCAGCCACTCACCCGGGCCGGGACAGGGCACAGATACGCAGTATTTT
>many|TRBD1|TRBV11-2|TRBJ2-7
CASSLGPGQPYEQYF
TGTGCCAGCAGCTTAGGTCCGGGACAGCCCTACGAGCAGTACTTC
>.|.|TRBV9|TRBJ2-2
CASSVGGSENTGELFF
TGTGCCAGCAGCGTCGGAGGAAGCGAGAACACCGGGGAGCTGTTTTTT
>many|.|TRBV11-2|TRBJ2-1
CASSFSDWPTYSYNEQFF
TGTGCCAGCAGCTTTTCCGACTGGCCCACTTACTCCTACAATGAGCAGTTCTTC
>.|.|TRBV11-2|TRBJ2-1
CASSSVSGAHNEQFF
TGTGCCAGCAGCTCAGTATCGGGGGCTCACAATGAGCAGTTCTTC
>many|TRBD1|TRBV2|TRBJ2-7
CASNSGGSYEQYF
TGTGCCAGCAATTCAGGGGGATCCTACGAGCAGTACTTC
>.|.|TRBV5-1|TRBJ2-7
CASSLFAVRAGEQYF
TGCGCCAGCAGCTTGTTTGCCGTCAGGGCCGGCGAGCAGTACTTC
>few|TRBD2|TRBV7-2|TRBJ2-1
CASSSLGTSGFQFF
TGTGCCAGCAGCTCCCTGGGGACTAGCGGGTTCCAGTTCTTC
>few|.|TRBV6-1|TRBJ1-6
CASSPPMGGSSPLHF
TGTGCCAGCAGCCCCCCGATGGGGGGAAGTTCACCCCTCCACTTT
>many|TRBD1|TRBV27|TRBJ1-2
CASSLTDRVKGYTF
TGTGCCAGCTCCCTGACGGACAGGGTCAAAGGCTACACCTTC
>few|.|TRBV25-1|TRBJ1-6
CASSELTLGNNSPLHF
TGTGCCAGCAGTGAATTGACGCTCGGAAATAATTCACCCCTCCACTTT
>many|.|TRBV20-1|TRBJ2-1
CSARDEGSEQFF
TGCAGTGCTAGGGATGAGGGATCTGAGCAGTTCTTC
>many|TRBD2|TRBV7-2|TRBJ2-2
CASSRSGRAGELFF
TGTGCCAGCAGCAGGAGCGGGAGGGCCGGGGAGCTGTTTTTT
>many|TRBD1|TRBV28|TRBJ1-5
CASSFPQGNQPQHF
TGTGCCAGCAGTTTCCCACAGGGGAATCAGCCCCAGCATTTT
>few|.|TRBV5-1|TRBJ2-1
CASSGRVNNEQFF
TGCGCCAGCAGCGGAAGGGTGAACAATGAGCAGTTCTTC
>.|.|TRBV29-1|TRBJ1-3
CSVEDRRRGEGNTIYF
TGCAGCGTTGAAGATCGAAGGCGGGGAGAAGGAAACACCATATATTTT
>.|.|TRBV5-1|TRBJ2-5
CASSLSKGVQETQYF
TGCGCCAGCAGCCTGTCGAAAGGCGTGCAAGAGACCCAGTACTTC
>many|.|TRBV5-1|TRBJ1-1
CASATTRGGRGEAFF
TGCGCCAGCGCGACGACTAGGGGAGGGCGAGGTGAAGCTTTCTTT
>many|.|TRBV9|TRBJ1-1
CASSTGGGQNTEAFF
TGTGCCAGCAGCACAGGAGGGGGGCAGAACACTGAAGCTTTCTTT
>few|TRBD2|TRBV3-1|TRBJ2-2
CASSQEFPGTSGNTGELFF
TGTGCCAGCAGCCAAGAATTCCCAGGGACTAGCGGGAACACCGGGGAGCTGTTTTTT
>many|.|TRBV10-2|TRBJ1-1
CATTDNMNTEAFF
TGCGCCACCACCGACAACATGAACACTGAAGCTTTCTTT
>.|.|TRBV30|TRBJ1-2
CAWSAGFYGYTF
TGTGCCTGGAGTGCGGGCTTTTATGGCTACACCTTC
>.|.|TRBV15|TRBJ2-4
CATSREVYQNIQYF
TGTGCCACCAGCAGAGAGGTATACCAAAACATTCAGTACTTC
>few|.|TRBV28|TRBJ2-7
CASSFEISLYGSYEQYF
TGTGCCAGCAGTTTTGAGATTAGTCTTTATGGGAGCTACGAGCAGTACTTC